The rows below give T cell receptor beta chains drawn from one sample of a study of blood T cells in healthy people across ages. TCRdb ran MiXCR on the 5' RACE reads and lists one entry per CDR3 protein. The sample shows about 930,000 distinct CDR3 sequences, 29% of them seen only once. These same data were also listed under a study on T cells of mothers and their children.

Sequenced material: blood. Source of these receptors: a woman between 35 and 50 years old in good health. CDR3s include the opening cysteine and the closing phenylalanine or tryptophan. The D gene is left open where the match is weak. Clone size is stated in some rows and not others, as once, few, many or a class when expanded.

abundance	v_gene	d_gene	j_gene	CDR3nt	CDR3aa
NA	TRBV5-6	TRBD2	TRBJ2-7	TGTGCCAGCAGAAGCGGGACTAGCAGAGAGCAGTACTTC	CASRSGTSREQYF
many	TRBV7-8	NA	TRBJ2-1	TGTGCCAGCAGCCCCCTGGACGGAGACTCCTACAATGAGCAGTTCTTC	CASSPLDGDSYNEQFF
NA	TRBV2	TRBD2	TRBJ2-1	TGTGCCAGCAGTGATTCTGTAGCGGGCGGCTCCTACAATGAGCAGTTCTTC	CASSDSVAGGSYNEQFF
NA	TRBV9	TRBD2	TRBJ2-3	TGTGCCAGCAGCGTAGGTTCCGGCGGGGGTTCCCTCACAGATACGCAGTATTTT	CASSVGSGGGSLTDTQYF
few	TRBV29-1	NA	TRBJ2-1	TGCAGCGTCAGATCGGATCCCTCCTACGAGCAGTTCTTC	CSVRSDPSYEQFF
many	TRBV29-1	NA	TRBJ1-2	TGCAGCGTTGTATCTCAAATCGCCGGCTACACCTTC	CSVVSQIAGYTF
NA	TRBV12-3/TRBV12-4	TRBD1	TRBJ2-3	TGTGCCAGCAGTTTAGGGGCCGGGACAGGGAACACAGATGCGCAGTATTTT	CASSLGAGTGNTDAQYF
NA	TRBV5-1	TRBD1	TRBJ2-2	TGCGCCAGCAGCCCTCGGACAGGGGGCATCACCACCGGGGAGCTGTTTTTT	CASSPRTGGITTGELFF
NA	TRBV7-8	NA	TRBJ1-4	TGTGCCAGCAGCCGTCTCGCGGGCACTAATGAAAAACTGTTTTTT	CASSRLAGTNEKLFF
many	TRBV7-2	TRBD1	TRBJ2-1	TGTGCCAGCAGCCAAGACAGGGGGCAGTACAATGAGCAGTTCTTC	CASSQDRGQYNEQFF
NA	TRBV4-1	TRBD1	TRBJ2-5	TGCGCCAGCAGCCGAACAGGGGGCCCAGAGACCCAGTACTTC	CASSRTGGPETQYF
many	TRBV7-2	TRBD2	TRBJ2-1	TGTGCCAGCAGCGGCGGGGGGTCCTACAATGAGCAGTTCTTC	CASSGGGSYNEQFF
NA	TRBV5-1	NA	TRBJ2-1	TGCGCCAGCGGGGGCACAGGGCAAATCTACAATGAGCAGTTCTTC	CASGGTGQIYNEQFF
NA	TRBV2	NA	TRBJ1-3	TGTGCCAGCACCGGAAACACCATATATTTT	CASTGNTIYF
NA	TRBV7-6	NA	TRBJ2-5	TGTGCCGGGGGTCGCGGGCCCCAAGAGACCCAGTACTTC	CAGGRGPQETQYF
NA	TRBV5-1	NA	TRBJ2-7	TGCGCCAGCAGCTCGATGGACAGAAACTACGAGCAGTACTTC	CASSSMDRNYEQYF
many	TRBV9	TRBD2	TRBJ2-7	TGTGCCAGCGGCGGGGGGCCCGCCTACGAGCAGTACTTC	CASGGGPAYEQYF
NA	TRBV14	TRBD2	TRBJ2-7	TGTGCCAGCAGCCAAGAGACGGGGAGGGTCGGATACAATGAGCAGTACTTC	CASSQETGRVGYNEQYF
many	TRBV18	TRBD2	TRBJ2-7	TGTGCCAGCTCACCGGGGACTATGGGGGAGCAGTACTTC	CASSPGTMGEQYF
NA	TRBV12-3/TRBV12-4	NA	TRBJ1-1	TGTGCCAGCAGTCATATACCTGGACTGACTGAAGCTTTCTTT	CASSHIPGLTEAFF
few	TRBV5-6	NA	TRBJ1-1	TGTGCCAGCAGGGGGGACTCCAACACTGAAGCTTTCTTT	CASRGDSNTEAFF
few	TRBV7-2	NA	TRBJ2-7	TGTGCCAGCAGCTTAGCGCAGGGAATCTCCTACGAGCAGTACTTC	CASSLAQGISYEQYF
NA	TRBV6-5	NA	TRBJ1-1	TGTGCCAGCAGTTACGGGGACATGAACACTGAAGCTTTCTTT	CASSYGDMNTEAFF
many	TRBV4-1	TRBD2	TRBJ2-3	TGCGCCAGCAGCCAAGATCTATCCGTTGTTAGCGGGACAAGCACAGATACGCAGTATTTT	CASSQDLSVVSGTSTDTQYF
many	TRBV6-5	NA	TRBJ1-6	TGTGCCAGCAGTTACTCGAAGCAGGCTGGGGGTAATTCACCCCTCCACTTT	CASSYSKQAGGNSPLHF
few	TRBV28	TRBD1	TRBJ2-6	TGTGCCAGCAGTTTCCCCGGGACAGGTATCTCTGGGGCCAACGTCCTGACTTTC	CASSFPGTGISGANVLTF
NA	TRBV7-9	TRBD2	TRBJ2-5	TGTGCCAGCAGCTCTCGTGGGGAGGGGGAGACCCAGTACTTC	CASSSRGEGETQYF
many	TRBV4-1	NA	TRBJ1-2	TGCGCCAGCAGCCAAGCTGCAGGAAACTATGGCTACACCTTC	CASSQAAGNYGYTF
NA	TRBV7-2	NA	TRBJ1-1	TGTGCCAGCAGCCCAGACAGGAGGGGAGCTTTCTTT	CASSPDRRGAFF
many	TRBV7-9	NA	TRBJ2-5	TGTGCCAGCTTCCCCAAAGAGACTGGAGAGACCCAGTACTTC	CASFPKETGETQYF
many	TRBV10-3	NA	TRBJ2-5	TGTGCCAGCAAGGGGGCTAGCGGCGGAGAGACCCAGTACTTC	CASKGASGGETQYF
NA	TRBV6-6	NA	TRBJ2-7	TGTGCCAGCAGTTACATAGCCGGGGTGGACGAGCAGTACTTC	CASSYIAGVDEQYF
many	TRBV7-8	TRBD2	TRBJ2-3	TGTGCCAGCAGCCCACGGACTAGCGGGCCCAGCACAGATACGCAGTATTTT	CASSPRTSGPSTDTQYF
many	TRBV6-5	TRBD1	TRBJ2-3	TGTGCCAGCAGACGACAGGGGTTCGGCACAGATACGCAGTATTTT	CASRRQGFGTDTQYF